This note documents a single T cell receptor (beta chain) sequence. Its antigen is undetermined. The data are from a study of healthy donors' naive CD4 and CD8 T cells. A linear amplification protocol produced the TCR libraries from roughly 0.5 ug of total RNA. A single record per CDR3 protein comes from TCRdb applying MiXCR to the reads. Of approximately 180,000 distinct CDR3 sequences listed, about four fifths are singletons. Per the germline V gene, CDR1 is MNHEY and CDR2 is SVGAGI. V shed 0 bases and J shed 8 bases, with 2 bases lying between them. The CDR3 length is 12 residues. General observations from the study: A reported CD4+/CD8+ bias affected most V and J genes in naive cells.

The TCR sequence derives from a pool of human donors in good health; the sample pools cells from several healthy donors. Sequencing was carried out using naive CD4+ and CD8+ T cells sorted from blood, pooled from several donors. The rearrangement links TRBV6-5 to TRBJ1-6, with D unresolved. DNA of the CDR3: TGTGCCAGCAGTTACTCTCATTCACCCCTCCACTTT. It specifies CASSYSHSPLHF.